The clone carrying this T cell receptor beta chain was counted a single time. What it binds is not known. This record belongs to a study of T cell responses to AZD1222 COVID-19 vaccine. Study at large: Second doses at about 4 or about 12 weeks were pooled. The study's findings and limits: The donors showed a predominance of white British ancestry and of females, with possible underestimation of clonal diversity. Receipt of two AZD1222 doses was followed by a rise in Spike-specific TCR breadth and depth. Nearly half of spike-specific TCRs reportedly target variant regions that are unmutated in the B.1.351 and B.1.1.7 variants.

Sequenced by immunoSEQ multiplex PCR; TCRdb stores in-frame clones only, minus some. This sample has some 110,000 clones, with 80% to 90% found just once. The CDR3 spans 16 residues. V shed 5 bases and J 0 bases; nucleotides not matched to a gene: 7. The germline V gene encodes CDR1 SGHTA and CDR2 FQGNSA. The chain recombines TRBV7-2 with TRBJ1-3; TRBD1 matches 7 bases. The TCR comes from an adult in good health. The sequenced sample was peripheral blood, obtained on day 0 of AZD1222 vaccination. CDR3 coding DNA: TGTGCCAGCAGCGTTGGGTCAGGGGGCTCTGGAAACACCATATATTTT. Translating gives CASSVGSGGSGNTIYF.